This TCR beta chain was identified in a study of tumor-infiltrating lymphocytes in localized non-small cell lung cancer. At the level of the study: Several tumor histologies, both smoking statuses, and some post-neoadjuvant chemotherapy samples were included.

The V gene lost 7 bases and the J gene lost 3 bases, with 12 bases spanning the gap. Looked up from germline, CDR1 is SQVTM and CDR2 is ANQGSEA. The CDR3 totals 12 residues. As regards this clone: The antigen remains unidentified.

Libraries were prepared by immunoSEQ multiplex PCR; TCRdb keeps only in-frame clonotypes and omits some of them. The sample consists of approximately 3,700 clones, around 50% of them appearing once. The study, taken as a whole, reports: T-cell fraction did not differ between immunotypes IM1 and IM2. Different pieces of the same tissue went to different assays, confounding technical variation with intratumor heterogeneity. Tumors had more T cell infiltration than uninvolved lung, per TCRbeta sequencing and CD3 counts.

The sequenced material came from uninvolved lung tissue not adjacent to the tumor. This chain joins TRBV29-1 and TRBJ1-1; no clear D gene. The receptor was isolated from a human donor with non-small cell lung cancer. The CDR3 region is CSARSGDTEAFF. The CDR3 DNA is TGCAGCGCCAGGTCCGGGGACACTGAAGCTTTCTTT.